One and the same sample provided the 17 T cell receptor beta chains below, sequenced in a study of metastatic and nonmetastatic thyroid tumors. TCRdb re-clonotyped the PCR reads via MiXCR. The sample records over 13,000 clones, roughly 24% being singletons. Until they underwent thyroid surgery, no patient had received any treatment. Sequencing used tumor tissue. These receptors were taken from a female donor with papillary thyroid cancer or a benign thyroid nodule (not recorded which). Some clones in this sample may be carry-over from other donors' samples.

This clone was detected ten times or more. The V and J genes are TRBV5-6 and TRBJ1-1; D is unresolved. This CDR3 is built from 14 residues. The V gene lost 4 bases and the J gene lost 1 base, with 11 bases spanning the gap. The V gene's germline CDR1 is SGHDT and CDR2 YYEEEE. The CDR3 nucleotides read TGTGCCAGCAGCAGTTTGGGCAGGAACACTGAAGCTTTCTTT. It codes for CASSSLGRNTEAFF. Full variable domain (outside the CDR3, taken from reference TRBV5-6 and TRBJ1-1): DAGVTQSPTHLIKTRGQQVTLRCSPKSGHDTVSWYQQALGQGPQFIFQYYEEEERQRGNFPDRFSGHQFPNYSSELNVNALLLGDSALYLCASSSLGRNTEAFFGQGTRLTVV.

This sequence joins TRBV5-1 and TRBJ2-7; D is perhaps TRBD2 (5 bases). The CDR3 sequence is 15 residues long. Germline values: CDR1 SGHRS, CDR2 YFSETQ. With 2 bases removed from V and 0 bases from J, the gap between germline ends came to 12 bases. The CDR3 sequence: CASSFLPGSSYEQYF. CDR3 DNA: TGCGCCAGCAGCTTTTTGCCGGGGTCCTCCTACGAGCAGTACTTC.

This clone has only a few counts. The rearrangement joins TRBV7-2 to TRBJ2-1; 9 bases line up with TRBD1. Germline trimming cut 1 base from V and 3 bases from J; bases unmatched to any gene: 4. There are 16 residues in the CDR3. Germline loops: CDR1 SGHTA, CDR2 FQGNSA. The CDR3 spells CASSLVGTGNYNEQFF. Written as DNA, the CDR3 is TGTGCCAGCAGCTTAGTCGGGACAGGGAACTACAATGAGCAGTTCTTC.

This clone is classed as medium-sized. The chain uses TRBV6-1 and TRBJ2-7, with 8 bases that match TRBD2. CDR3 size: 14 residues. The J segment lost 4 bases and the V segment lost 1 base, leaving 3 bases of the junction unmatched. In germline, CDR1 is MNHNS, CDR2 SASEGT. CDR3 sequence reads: CASSEGGRWYEQYF. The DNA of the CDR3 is TGTGCCAGCAGTGAAGGCGGGAGGTGGTACGAGCAGTACTTC.

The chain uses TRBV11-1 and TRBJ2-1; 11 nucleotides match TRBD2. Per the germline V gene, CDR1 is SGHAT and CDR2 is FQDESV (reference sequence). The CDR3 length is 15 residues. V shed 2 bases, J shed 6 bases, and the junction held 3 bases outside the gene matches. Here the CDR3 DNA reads TGTGCCAGCAGCTTAACGGGACTAGCGGCCAATGAGCAGTTCTTC. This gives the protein CASSLTGLAANEQFF.

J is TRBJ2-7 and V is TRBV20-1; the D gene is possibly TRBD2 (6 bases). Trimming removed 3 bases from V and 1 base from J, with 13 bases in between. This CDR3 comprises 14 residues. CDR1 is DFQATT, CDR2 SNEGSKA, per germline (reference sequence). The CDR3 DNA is TGCAGTGCTAGTGGGCGGGATGCTTCCTACGAGCAGTACTTC. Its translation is CSASGRDASYEQYF.

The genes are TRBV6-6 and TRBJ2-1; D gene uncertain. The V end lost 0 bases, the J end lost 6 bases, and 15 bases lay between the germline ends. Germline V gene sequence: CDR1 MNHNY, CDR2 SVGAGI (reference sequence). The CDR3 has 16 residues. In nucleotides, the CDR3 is TGTGCCAGCAGTTACTCGATTTCTTCAGTGGGCAATGAGCAGTTCTTC. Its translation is CASSYSISSVGNEQFF.

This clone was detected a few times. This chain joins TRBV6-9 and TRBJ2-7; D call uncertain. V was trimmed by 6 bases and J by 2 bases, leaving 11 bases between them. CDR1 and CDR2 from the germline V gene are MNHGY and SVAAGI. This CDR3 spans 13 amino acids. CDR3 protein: CASRRTDPYEQYF. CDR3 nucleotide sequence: TGTGCCAGCAGACGGACCGACCCCTACGAGCAGTACTTC.

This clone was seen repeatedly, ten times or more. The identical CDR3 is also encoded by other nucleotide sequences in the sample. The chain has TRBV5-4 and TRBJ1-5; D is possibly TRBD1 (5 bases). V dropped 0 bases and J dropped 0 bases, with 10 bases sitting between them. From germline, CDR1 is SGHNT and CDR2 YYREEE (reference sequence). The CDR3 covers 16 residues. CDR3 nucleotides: TGTGCCAGCAGCTTGGGGGGTAGGGGTAGCAATCAGCCCCAGCATTTT. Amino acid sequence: CASSLGGRGSNQPQHF.

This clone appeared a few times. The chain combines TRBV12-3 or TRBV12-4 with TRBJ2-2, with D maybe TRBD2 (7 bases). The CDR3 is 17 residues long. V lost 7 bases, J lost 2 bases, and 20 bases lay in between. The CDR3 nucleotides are TGTGCCAGCAACACCCAAGGGGGGAGGGGCAACACCGGGGAGCTGTTTTTT. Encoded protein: CASNTQGGRGNTGELFF.

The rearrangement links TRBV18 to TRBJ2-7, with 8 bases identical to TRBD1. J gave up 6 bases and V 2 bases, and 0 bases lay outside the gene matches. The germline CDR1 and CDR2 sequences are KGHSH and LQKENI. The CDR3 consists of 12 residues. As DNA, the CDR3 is TGTGCCAGCTCACCAACAGGGGGCGAGCAGTACTTC. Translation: CASSPTGGEQYF. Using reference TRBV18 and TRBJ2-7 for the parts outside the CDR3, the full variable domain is NAGVMQNPRHLVRRRGQEARLRCSPMKGHSHVYWYRQLPEEGLKFMVYLQKENIIDESGMPKERFSAEFPKEGPSILRIQQVVRGDSAAYFCASSPTGGEQYFGPGTRLTVT.

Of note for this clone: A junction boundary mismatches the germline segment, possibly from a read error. The CDR3 sequence is CSATVGLNTEAFF. Here the CDR3 DNA reads TGTAGCGCAACAGTGGGACTTAACACTGAAGCTTTCTTT. J is TRBJ1-1 and V is TRBV29-1; D is possibly TRBD1 (5 bases). Germline lookup yields CDR1 SQVTM and CDR2 ANQGSEA. The CDR3 is 13 residues long. The variable domain in full, completed from reference TRBV29-1 and TRBJ1-1, reads SAVISQKPSRDICQRGTSLTIQCQVDSQVTMMFWYRQQPGQSLTLIATANQGSEATYESGFVIDKFPISRPNLTFSTLTVSNMSPEDSSIYLCSATVGLNTEAFFGQGTRLTVV.

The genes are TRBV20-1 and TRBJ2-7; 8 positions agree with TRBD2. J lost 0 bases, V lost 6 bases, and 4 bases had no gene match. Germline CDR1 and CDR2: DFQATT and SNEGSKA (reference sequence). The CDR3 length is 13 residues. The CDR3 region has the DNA TGCAGTGCCGAAAGCGGGAGCTCCTACGAGCAGTACTTC. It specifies CSAESGSSYEQYF.

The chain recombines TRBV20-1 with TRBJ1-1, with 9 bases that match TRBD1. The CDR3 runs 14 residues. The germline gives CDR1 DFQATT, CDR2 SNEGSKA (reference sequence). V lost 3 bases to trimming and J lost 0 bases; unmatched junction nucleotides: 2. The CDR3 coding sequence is TGCAGTGCTAGGGACAGGGGTTTGAACACTGAAGCTTTCTTT. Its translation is CSARDRGLNTEAFF.

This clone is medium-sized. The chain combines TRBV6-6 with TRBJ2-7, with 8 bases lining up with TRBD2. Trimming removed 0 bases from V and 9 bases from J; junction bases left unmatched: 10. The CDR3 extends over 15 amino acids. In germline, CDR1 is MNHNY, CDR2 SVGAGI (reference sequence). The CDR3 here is CASSYSNSGGGGQYF. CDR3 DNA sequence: TGTGCCAGCAGTTACTCGAATTCGGGAGGGGGTGGGCAGTACTTC.

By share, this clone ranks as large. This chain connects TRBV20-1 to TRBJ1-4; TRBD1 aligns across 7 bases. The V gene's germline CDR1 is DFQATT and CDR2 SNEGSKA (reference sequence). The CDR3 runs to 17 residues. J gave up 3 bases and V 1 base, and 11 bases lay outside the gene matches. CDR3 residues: CSARVVTGTWANEKLFF. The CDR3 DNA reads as TGCAGTGCTAGAGTTGTGACAGGGACATGGGCTAATGAAAAACTGTTTTTT.

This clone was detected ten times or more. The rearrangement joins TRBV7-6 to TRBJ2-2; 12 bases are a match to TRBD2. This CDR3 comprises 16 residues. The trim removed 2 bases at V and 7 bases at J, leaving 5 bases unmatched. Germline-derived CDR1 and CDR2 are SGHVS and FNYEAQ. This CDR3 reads CASSLLAGGPYGELFF. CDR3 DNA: TGTGCCAGCAGCTTACTAGCGGGAGGGCCATACGGGGAGCTGTTTTTT.